This TCR beta chain emerged from a study of CD8 T cells in ankylosing spondylitis. Study-level findings and limits: Reported data indicate significant enrichment of disease-linked clones within matched ankylosing spondylitis synovial fluid.

This clonotype showed up many times. No antigen is known for it. The CDR3 length is 19 residues. The germline V gene has CDR1 SGDLS and CDR2 YYNGEE. The V and J ends lost 4 bases and 2 bases, in that order; junction bases with no gene match: 12. With molecular barcodes, quantitative 5'-RACE was used to make the TCR beta libraries. A single record per CDR3 protein comes from TCRdb applying MiXCR to the 5' RACE reads. The sample comprises 30,000 to 40,000 distinct CDR3 sequences, over 2.5% of which are singletons, and 2.5% to 3.5% rests with the top ten. The sequence derives from a male donor with ankylosing spondylitis or in good health (not recorded which). Sequencing was carried out using blood, either unsorted or a sorted T cell fraction (not recorded which). The chain joins TRBV9 to TRBJ2-1, with 13 bases fitting TRBD2. CDR3 sequence (DNA): TGTGCCAGCAGCCCTCGGACTAGCGGGGGAAGTGGGACCTACAATGAGCAGTTCTTC. This encodes CASSPRTSGGSGTYNEQFF.